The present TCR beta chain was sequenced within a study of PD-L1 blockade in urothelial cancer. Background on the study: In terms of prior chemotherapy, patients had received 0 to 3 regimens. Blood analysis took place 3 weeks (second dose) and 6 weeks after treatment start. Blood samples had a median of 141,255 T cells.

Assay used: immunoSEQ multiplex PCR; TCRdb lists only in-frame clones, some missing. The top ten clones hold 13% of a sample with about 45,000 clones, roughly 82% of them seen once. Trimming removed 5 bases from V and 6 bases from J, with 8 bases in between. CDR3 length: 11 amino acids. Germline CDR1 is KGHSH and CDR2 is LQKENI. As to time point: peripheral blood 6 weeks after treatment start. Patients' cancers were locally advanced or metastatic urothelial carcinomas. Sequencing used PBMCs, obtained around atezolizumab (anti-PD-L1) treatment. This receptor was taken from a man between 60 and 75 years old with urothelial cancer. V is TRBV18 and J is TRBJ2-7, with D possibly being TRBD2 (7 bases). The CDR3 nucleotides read TGTGCCAGCTCAAGGGGGGGCGAGCAGTACTTC. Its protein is CASSRGGEQYF. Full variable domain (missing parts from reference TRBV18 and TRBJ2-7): NAGVMQNPRHLVRRRGQEARLRCSPMKGHSHVYWYRQLPEEGLKFMVYLQKENIIDESGMPKERFSAEFPKEGPSILRIQQVVRGDSAAYFCASSRGGEQYFGPGTRLTVT.